This T cell receptor (beta chain) was obtained from a study of blood T cell repertoires in COVID-19. Study-wide background: The cDNA or gDNA used as material had been derived from T cells, B-cell-depleted T cells, or PBMCs.

Per the original methods: Researchers report that nucleated cell counts were estimated from reference gene primer amplification. Assay: immunoSEQ multiplex PCR; the TCRdb copy retains only in-frame clones and omits some. The V and J calls and clone size are taken from that table; D and trimming were inferred from the DNA. The sample consists of 200,000 or so clones, around 80% of them appearing once. J gave up 5 bases and V 8 bases, and 8 bases lay outside the gene matches. CDR3 length equals 14 residues. Germline values: CDR1 MDHEN, CDR2 SYDVKM. The rearrangement joins TRBV28 to TRBJ2-1, with TRBD1 matching over 8 bases. Sample: peripheral blood. This receptor was taken from a human donor with acute or convalescent COVID-19. The donor label of this sample is uncertain. The chain's CDR3 is CASGQDRADNEQFF. As DNA, the CDR3 is TGTGCCAGCGGGCAGGACAGGGCTGACAATGAGCAGTTCTTC. Filled out from reference TRBV28 and TRBJ2-1, the complete variable domain reads DVKVTQSSRYLVKRTGEKVFLECVQDMDHENMFWYRQDPGLGLRLIYFSYDVKMKEKGDIPEGYSVSREKKERFSLILESASTNQTSMYLCASGQDRADNEQFFGPGTRLTVL.